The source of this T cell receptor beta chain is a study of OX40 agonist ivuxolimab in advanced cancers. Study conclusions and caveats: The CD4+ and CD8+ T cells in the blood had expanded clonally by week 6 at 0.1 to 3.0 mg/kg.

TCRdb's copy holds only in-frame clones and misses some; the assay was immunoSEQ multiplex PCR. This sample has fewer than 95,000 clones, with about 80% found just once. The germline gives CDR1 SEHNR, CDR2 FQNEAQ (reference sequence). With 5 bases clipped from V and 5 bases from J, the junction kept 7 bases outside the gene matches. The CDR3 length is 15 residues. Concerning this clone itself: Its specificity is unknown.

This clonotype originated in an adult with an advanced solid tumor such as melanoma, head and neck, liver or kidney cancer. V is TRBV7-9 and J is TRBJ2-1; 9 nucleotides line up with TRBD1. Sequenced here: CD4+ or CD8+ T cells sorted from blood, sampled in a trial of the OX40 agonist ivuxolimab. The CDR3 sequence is CASSPSGQGDNEQFF. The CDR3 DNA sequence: TGTGCCAGCAGCCCCTCGGGACAGGGTGACAATGAGCAGTTCTTC.